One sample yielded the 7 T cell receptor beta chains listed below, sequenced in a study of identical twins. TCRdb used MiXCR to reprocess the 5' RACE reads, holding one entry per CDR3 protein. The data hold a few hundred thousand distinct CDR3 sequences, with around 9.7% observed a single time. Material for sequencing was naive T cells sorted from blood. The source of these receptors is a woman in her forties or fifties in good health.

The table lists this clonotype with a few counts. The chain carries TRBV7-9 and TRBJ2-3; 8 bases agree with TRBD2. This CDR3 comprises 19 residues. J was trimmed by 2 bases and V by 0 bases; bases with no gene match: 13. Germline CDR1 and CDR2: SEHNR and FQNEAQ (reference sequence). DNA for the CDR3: TGTGCCAGCAGCTTAGCGCGTACAACCCTAGCGGGTGCCACAGATACGCAGTATTTT. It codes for CASSLARTTLAGATDTQYF.

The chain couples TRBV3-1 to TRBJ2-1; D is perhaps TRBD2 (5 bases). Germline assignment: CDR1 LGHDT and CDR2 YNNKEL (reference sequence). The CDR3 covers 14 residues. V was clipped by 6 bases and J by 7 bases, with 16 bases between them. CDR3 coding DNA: TGTGCCAGCAGGGCTTGGTTAGCGCCTAATGAGCAGTTCTTC. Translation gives CASRAWLAPNEQFF.

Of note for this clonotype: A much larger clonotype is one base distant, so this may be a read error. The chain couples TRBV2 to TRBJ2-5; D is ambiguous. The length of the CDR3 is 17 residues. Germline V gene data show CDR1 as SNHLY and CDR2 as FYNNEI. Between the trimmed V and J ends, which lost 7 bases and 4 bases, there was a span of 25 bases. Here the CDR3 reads CASNAARTLTIGETQYF. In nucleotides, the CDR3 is TGTGCCAGCAATGCCGCCCGAACCCTTACCATAGGAGAGACCCAGTACTTC.

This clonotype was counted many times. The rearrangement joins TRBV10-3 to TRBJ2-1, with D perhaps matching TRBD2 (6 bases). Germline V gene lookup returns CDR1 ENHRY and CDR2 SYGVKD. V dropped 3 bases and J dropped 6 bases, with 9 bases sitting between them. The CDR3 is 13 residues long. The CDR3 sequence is CAISELAGNEQFF. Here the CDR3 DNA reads TGTGCCATCAGTGAACTAGCTGGCAATGAGCAGTTCTTC.

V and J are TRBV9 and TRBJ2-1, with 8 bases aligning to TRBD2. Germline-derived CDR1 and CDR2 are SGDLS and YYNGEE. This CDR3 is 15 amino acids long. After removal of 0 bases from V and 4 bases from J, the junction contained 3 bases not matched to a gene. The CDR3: CASSVAGGGYNEQFF. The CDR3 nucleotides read TGTGCCAGCAGCGTAGCGGGGGGGGGTTACAATGAGCAGTTCTTC.

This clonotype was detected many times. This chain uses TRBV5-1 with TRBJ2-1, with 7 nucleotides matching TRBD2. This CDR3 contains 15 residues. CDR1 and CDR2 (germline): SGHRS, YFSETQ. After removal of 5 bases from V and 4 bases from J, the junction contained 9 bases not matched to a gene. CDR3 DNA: TGCGCCAGCAGAAGTACTAGCGAAATATACAATGAGCAGTTCTTC. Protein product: CASRSTSEIYNEQFF.

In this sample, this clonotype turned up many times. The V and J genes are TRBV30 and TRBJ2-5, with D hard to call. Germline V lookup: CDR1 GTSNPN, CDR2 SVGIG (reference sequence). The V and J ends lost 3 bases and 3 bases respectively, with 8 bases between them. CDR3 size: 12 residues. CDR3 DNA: TGTGCCTGGAGACTGGGGAAAGAGACCCAGTACTTC. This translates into CAWRLGKETQYF.